The TCR beta chain under discussion was sequenced for a study of blood T cells in healthy people across ages. Study-wide points: Diversity of TCR beta per million T cells declined in a roughly linear way with age.

Worth noting for this clonotype: Its antigen is undetermined.

Using a J-beta primer mix together with a sample-barcoded 5' primer, a second PCR was run for roughly 6 to 12 cycles. The template-switch adaptor, which had 12 random nucleotides, put a tag on each cDNA molecule. Every sample gave at least 2.5 million paired-end reads containing CDR3. TCRdb re-analysed the 5' RACE reads in MiXCR, keeping a single row per CDR3 protein. The profile shows 550,000 to 700,000 distinct CDR3 sequences, approximately 27% of them singletons. Germline CDR1 and CDR2: SGHTA and FQGTGA. Trimming removed 4 bases from V and 6 bases from J; junction bases left unmatched: 7. The CDR3 is 14 amino acids.

This sequence joins TRBV7-3 and TRBJ1-2; 8 bases match TRBD1. The source is a woman aged 65 to 85 in good health. Source material: blood. Written as DNA, the CDR3 is TGTGCCAGCAGCTATGCAGGGGGCGGTCATGGCTACACCTTC. Its translation: CASSYAGGGHGYTF.